A single sample gave rise to the 7 T cell receptor beta chains below, sequenced in a study of T cell responses to AZD1222 COVID-19 vaccine. Clones were sequenced by immunoSEQ multiplex PCR, and TCRdb holds only the in-frame ones, with some missing. The table includes about 56,000 clones, 80% to 90% detected once. The sequences come from peripheral blood, collected on day 0 of AZD1222 vaccination. The receptors here all came from an adult in good health.

The gene calls are TRBV11-2 and TRBJ2-7, with 9 bases that match TRBD1. The J segment lost 3 bases and the V segment lost 5 bases, leaving 8 bases of the junction unmatched. The CDR3 contains 15 residues. From germline, CDR1 is SGHAT and CDR2 FQNNGV. The CDR3, as DNA: TGTGCCAGCAGCCTTGAACAGGGGGCGTACTACGAGCAGTACTTC. Translation: CASSLEQGAYYEQYF. Looking up the rest from reference TRBV11-2 and TRBJ2-7 gives the full variable domain: EAGVAQSPRYKIIEKRQSVAFWCNPISGHATLYWYQQILGQGPKLLIQFQNNGVVDDSQLPKDRFSAERLKGVDSTLKIQPAKLEDSAVYLCASSLEQGAYYEQYFGPGTRLTVT.

The rearrangement uses TRBV6-5 and TRBJ1-2; 9 bases fit TRBD1. V shed 5 bases and J 6 bases; nucleotides not matched to a gene: 1. Germline V gives CDR1 MNHEY, CDR2 SVGAGI. The CDR3 contains 12 residues. Written as DNA, the CDR3 is TGTGCCAGCAGTCGGGACAGGGATGGCTACACCTTC. Amino acid sequence: CASSRDRDGYTF.

There are a few counts of this clone. The chain employs TRBV11-3 and TRBJ2-2, with 11 bases identical to TRBD2. Germline loops: CDR1 SGHNT, CDR2 YENEEA. The ends lost 5 bases at V and 5 bases at J; junction bases unmatched: 4. The CDR3 loop spans 15 amino acids. The CDR3 region is CASSGTSGSTGELFF. CDR3 DNA sequence: TGTGCCAGCAGCGGGACTAGCGGAAGTACCGGGGAGCTGTTTTTT.

The chain joins TRBV29-1 to TRBJ1-3; D gene uncertain. Germline V lookup: CDR1 SQVTM, CDR2 ANQGSEA. This CDR3 has 11 amino acids. V gave up 6 bases and J gave up 3 bases, with 6 bases separating them. The chain's CDR3 is CSVKVGNTIYF. The CDR3 region has the DNA TGCAGCGTGAAGGTTGGAAACACCATATATTTT.

The V gene is TRBV19, the J gene TRBJ2-7, with a weak D call TRBD1 (5 bases). CDR1 LNHDA and CDR2 SQIVND come from the germline V gene (reference sequence). Between the trimmed V and J ends, which lost 4 bases and 6 bases, there was a span of 16 bases. This CDR3 is built from 14 residues. The CDR3 DNA reads as TGTGCCAGTAGTAAAGTGGGAAAGGGGTTCGAGCAGTACTTC. It encodes CASSKVGKGFEQYF.

This sequence joins TRBV12-3 or TRBV12-4 and TRBJ2-1; 11 bases fit TRBD2. The CDR3 length is 13 residues. The V and J ends lost 4 bases and 9 bases, in that order; junction bases with no gene match: 2. The CDR3 spells CASSWGLAAEQFF. The CDR3 nucleotides are TGTGCCAGCAGTTGGGGACTAGCGGCTGAGCAGTTCTTC.

This rearrangement joins TRBV5-1 to TRBJ2-7; D perhaps matches TRBD1 (5 bases). Trimming stripped 0 bases from V and 9 bases from J, with 16 bases between. CDR3 length: 14 residues. Germline assignment: CDR1 SGHRS and CDR2 YFSETQ. The chain's CDR3 is CASSLVTESPSQYF. The CDR3 DNA reads as TGCGCCAGCAGCTTGGTGACAGAGTCCCCTTCGCAGTACTTC. The variable domain in full, completed from reference TRBV5-1 and TRBJ2-7, reads KAGVTQTPRYLIKTRGQQVTLSCSPISGHRSVSWYQQTPGQGLQFLFEYFSETQRNKGNFPGRFSGRQFSNSRSEMNVSTLELGDSALYLCASSLVTESPSQYFGPGTRLTVT.